What follows is one T cell receptor (beta chain) and its context. These data come from a study of OX40 agonist ivuxolimab in advanced cancers. Blood sampling was done at baseline, cycle 4 day 1, and cycle 7 day 1. Assay used: immunoSEQ multiplex PCR; TCRdb lists only in-frame clones, some missing. Of 25,000 to 40,000 clones in the sample, around nine tenths were seen once. The CDR3 is 15 amino acids. The germline gives CDR1 MNHEY, CDR2 SMNVEV (reference sequence). Trimming removed 3 bases from V and 4 bases from J, with 13 bases in between. The input for sequencing was CD4+ or CD8+ T cells sorted from blood, taken in a trial of the OX40 agonist ivuxolimab. V gene TRBV27 combines with J gene TRBJ2-1, with D possibly matching TRBD2 (6 bases). The receptor was isolated from an adult with an advanced solid tumor such as melanoma, head and neck, liver or kidney cancer. The CDR3 nucleotides are TGTGCCAGCAGTTTGTGGCTAGCGAGTTACAATGAGCAGTTCTTC. It encodes CASSLWLASYNEQFF.